These 4 T cell receptor beta chains originate from one sample sequenced in a study of OX40 agonist ivuxolimab in advanced cancers. Using immunoSEQ multiplex PCR, the repertoire was profiled, and TCRdb retains in-frame clones only, with some absent. The sample lists roughly 71,000 clones; around 83% were seen once. The material sequenced was CD4+ or CD8+ T cells sorted from blood, taken in a trial of the OX40 agonist ivuxolimab. These receptors were collected from an adult with an advanced solid tumor such as melanoma, head and neck, liver or kidney cancer.

This clone appeared a single time. This chain joins TRBV5-5 and TRBJ2-1; D gene unclear. V lost 1 base, J lost 4 bases, and 15 bases lay in between. The CDR3 has 16 residues. The germline V gene encodes CDR1 SGHKS and CDR2 YYEKEE (reference sequence). The CDR3 DNA sequence: TGTGCCAGCAGCTTGCGCTGGGCCAACATATACAATGAGCAGTTCTTC. Protein product: CASSLRWANIYNEQFF.

The V call is TRBV29-1, the J call TRBJ1-1; 8 positions agree with TRBD1. Germline V gives CDR1 SQVTM, CDR2 ANQGSEA. This CDR3 has 15 amino acids. V lost 3 bases and J lost 0; bases outside the gene matches: 6. The CDR3 DNA is TGCAGCGTTGAGGTCAGGGGGCGGATGAACACTGAAGCTTTCTTT. It encodes CSVEVRGRMNTEAFF.

This clone is deemed medium-sized. Other DNA sequences in the same sample also yield this CDR3. The chain carries TRBV29-1 and TRBJ2-1; 11 bases are a match to TRBD2. There are 13 residues in the CDR3. Germline CDR1 reads SQVTM; CDR2 reads ANQGSEA. V was clipped by 7 bases and J by 15 bases; unmatched bases: 14. The CDR3 nucleotides are TGCAGCGCGACTAGCGGGGCCCACAATAGTCGGTTCTTC. Translation: CSATSGAHNSRFF.

The chain couples TRBV18 to TRBJ2-1, with D hard to call. CDR3 size: 16 residues. Per germline, CDR1 KGHSH and CDR2 LQKENI. Deletions cut 3 bases from V and 5 bases from J, with 17 bases between. Here the CDR3 DNA reads TGTGCCAGCTCACCCGGACCCGGTGGTGGGAACAATGAGCAGTTCTTC. Amino acid sequence: CASSPGPGGGNNEQFF.